Shown below are 8 T cell receptor beta chains from a single sample sequenced in a study of technical replicates of blood from a few donors. Measured with immunoSEQ multiplex PCR; TCRdb has only the in-frame clones, and not every one. Among roughly 59,000 clones listed, about 90% were seen once. The sequenced sample was PBMCs. The receptors here all came from a human donor in good health. Some clones in this sample may be carry-over from other donors' samples.

The rearrangement uses TRBV21-1 and TRBJ1-1; the D segment call TRBD1 is taken from the table without a DNA check. TRBV21-1 is marked as a pseudogene. The CDR3 is 13 residues long. The DNA for the CDR3 is TGTGCCAACCCACAAAGAAAGAACACTGAAGCTTTCTTT. Amino acid sequence: CANPQRKNTEAFF.

The chain employs TRBV5-1 and TRBJ2-1; 9 nucleotides match TRBD1. CDR3 length: 14 amino acids. V shed 4 bases, J shed 9 bases, and the junction held 8 bases outside the gene matches. Germline lookup yields CDR1 SGHRS and CDR2 YFSETQ. The CDR3: CASSLGTGFGEQFF. For the CDR3, the DNA is TGCGCCAGCAGCCTCGGGACAGGGTTCGGTGAGCAGTTCTTC.

The chain couples TRBV7-9 to TRBJ2-5, with 9 bases identical to TRBD1. Looked up from germline, CDR1 is SEHNR and CDR2 is FQNEAQ (reference sequence). V was pared by 5 bases and J by 2 bases, with 12 bases of the junction left unmatched. The CDR3 runs 17 residues. This CDR3 reads CASSRKSTGGLQETQYF. CDR3 bases: TGTGCCAGCAGCCGGAAATCGACAGGGGGTCTTCAAGAGACCCAGTACTTC.

The J gene is TRBJ2-2, the V gene TRBV7-3, with TRBD2 matching 16 bases. The J segment lost 10 bases and the V segment lost 4 bases, leaving 6 bases of the junction unmatched. CDR1 is SGHTA, CDR2 FQGTGA, per germline. The CDR3 runs to 16 residues. The CDR3 sequence: CASSSGLAGGKEELFF. The CDR3 bases are TGTGCCAGCAGCTCGGGACTAGCGGGAGGGAAGGAGGAGCTGTTTTTT.

The gene calls are TRBV10-3 and TRBJ1-4; no definite D call. The germline gives CDR1 ENHRY, CDR2 SYGVKD. V was clipped by 7 bases and J by 4 bases, with 13 bases between them. The length of the CDR3 is 14 residues. The CDR3 is CAITLRPGNEKLFF. DNA of the CDR3: TGTGCCATCACCCTAAGGCCGGGTAATGAAAAACTGTTTTTT.

The rearrangement links TRBV10-3 to TRBJ2-7; D unresolved. The germline CDR1 and CDR2 sequences are ENHRY and SYGVKD. Trimming removed 0 bases at V and 3 bases at J, with 6 bases between. The length of the CDR3 is 13 residues. The CDR3 region has the DNA TGTGCCATCAGTGAGTCGGCAGACTACGAGCAGTACTTC. This sequence encodes CAISESADYEQYF.

This clone was seen more than once but under ten times. The rearrangement joins TRBV6-1 to TRBJ2-7; 10 nucleotides line up with TRBD1. CDR3 length: 15 amino acids. The germline V gene has CDR1 MNHNS and CDR2 SASEGT. The V gene end was trimmed by 3 bases and the J gene end by 0 bases; junction bases not matched to a gene: 2. CDR3: CASSEGQGPSYEQYF. The CDR3 DNA reads TGTGCCAGCAGTGAGGGACAGGGGCCCTCCTACGAGCAGTACTTC.

The rearrangement uses TRBV4-3 and TRBJ2-1, with 8 positions matching TRBD2. CDR1 is LGHNA and CDR2 is YSLEER in the germline V gene. CDR3 length: 13 amino acids. Germline trimming cut 4 bases from V and 9 bases from J; bases unmatched to any gene: 5. This CDR3 is CASSPGLGVEQFF. The CDR3 DNA sequence: TGCGCCAGCAGCCCGGGACTAGGGGTTGAGCAGTTCTTC.